Here is one TCR beta chain with its context. The antigen is unknown. Constant-segment primers served in 5'RACE that generated TCR alpha and TCR beta cDNA libraries bearing sample barcodes and UMIs. In TCRdb, the 5' RACE reads were re-called with MiXCR into one record per CDR3 protein. The sample lists about 430,000 distinct CDR3 sequences, more than 15% seen once, with roughly 21% in the top ten. With 0 bases clipped from V and 4 bases from J, the junction kept 7 bases outside the gene matches. The germline V gene encodes CDR1 MNHEY and CDR2 SVGAGI. The CDR3 loop spans 17 amino acids. This entry comes from a study of T-cell memory formation after mild COVID-19. Looking at the study overall: TCR clusters were mostly donor specific. Study findings and constraints: Detection of some responders pre-infection suggested pre-existing cross-reactive memory T cells participated.

The sample taken for sequencing was PBMCs or a T cell subset sorted from them (not recorded which). The TCR comes from a man younger than 35 who had mild COVID-19 (a few samples of this study predate the infection). Cell type and time point are not known. This rearrangement joins TRBV6-5 to TRBJ2-1; 9 bases match TRBD2. The CDR3 is CASSYSTTSGKYNEQFF. The CDR3 coding sequence is TGTGCCAGCAGTTACTCGACGACTAGCGGAAAATACAATGAGCAGTTCTTC.